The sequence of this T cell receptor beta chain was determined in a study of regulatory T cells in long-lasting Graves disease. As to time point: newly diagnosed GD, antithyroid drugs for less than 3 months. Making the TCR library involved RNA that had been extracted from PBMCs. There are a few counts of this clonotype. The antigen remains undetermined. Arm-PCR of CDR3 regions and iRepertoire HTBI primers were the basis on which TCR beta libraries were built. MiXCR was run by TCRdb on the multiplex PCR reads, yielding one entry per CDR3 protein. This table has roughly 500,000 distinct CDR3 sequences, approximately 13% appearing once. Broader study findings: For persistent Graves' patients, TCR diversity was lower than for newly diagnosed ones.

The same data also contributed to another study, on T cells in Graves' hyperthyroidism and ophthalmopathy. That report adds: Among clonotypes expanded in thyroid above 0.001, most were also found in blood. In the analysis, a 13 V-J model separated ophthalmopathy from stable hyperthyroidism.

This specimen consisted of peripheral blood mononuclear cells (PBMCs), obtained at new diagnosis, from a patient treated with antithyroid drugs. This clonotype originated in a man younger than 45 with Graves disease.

The CDR3 nucleotides read TGTGCCAGCAGTGGGGTCAGGGCCCCCTACGAGCAGTACTTC. This gives the protein CASSGVRAPYEQYF. The chain uses TRBV2 and TRBJ2-7; a weak D match, TRBD1 (5 bases). CDR1 and CDR2 (germline): SNHLY, FYNNEI. CDR3 size: 14 residues. V lost 4 bases and J 2 bases, leaving 12 bases between the germline ends.